This T cell receptor (beta chain) stems from a study of radiation and T cells in renal cell carcinoma. Time point indicated: blood 2 weeks post-SBRT. Treatment defined: 15 Gy SBRT to primary tumor, nephrectomy 4 weeks later. V was clipped by 2 bases and J by 8 bases, with 18 bases between them. Germline assignment: CDR1 MRHNA and CDR2 SNTAGT. This CDR3 has 15 residues. The protocol was immunoSEQ multiplex PCR, while the TCRdb copy is restricted to in-frame clones and leaves out a portion. The table shows 150,000 to 180,000 clones, with roughly 86% occurring only once. The sequences come from blood, collected from a patient whose treatment included radiotherapy and nephrectomy. This sequence was found in a woman in her fifties or sixties with renal cell carcinoma. V and J are TRBV6-4 and TRBJ1-2; D is perhaps TRBD1 (5 bases). The CDR3 DNA sequence: TGTGCCAGCAGTGACAATGGGGACGTGCCGTACGGCTACACCTTC. This codes for CASSDNGDVPYGYTF.